Detailed here is one T cell receptor (beta chain). The data are from a study of T cell changes during pregnancy in multiple sclerosis. The CDR3 contains 17 residues. Deletions cut 1 base from V and 0 bases from J, with 10 bases between. Per germline, CDR1 LNHNV and CDR2 YYDKDF (reference sequence). Produced via immunoSEQ multiplex PCR; TCRdb's table is partial and in-frame only. The sample lists some 40,000 clones, around 92% seen once, with about 0.32% in the top ten. The sequencing used CD4+ T cells from peripheral blood mononuclear cells, collected after pregnancy. This TCR derives from a female donor with multiple sclerosis, enrolled in a pregnancy study. The V call is TRBV15, the J call TRBJ2-6, with a tentative D call TRBD1 (5 bases). In DNA, the CDR3 is TGTGCCACCAGCAGAGGCGACAGCTACTCTGGGGCCAACGTCCTGACTTTC. Translation gives CATSRGDSYSGANVLTF.